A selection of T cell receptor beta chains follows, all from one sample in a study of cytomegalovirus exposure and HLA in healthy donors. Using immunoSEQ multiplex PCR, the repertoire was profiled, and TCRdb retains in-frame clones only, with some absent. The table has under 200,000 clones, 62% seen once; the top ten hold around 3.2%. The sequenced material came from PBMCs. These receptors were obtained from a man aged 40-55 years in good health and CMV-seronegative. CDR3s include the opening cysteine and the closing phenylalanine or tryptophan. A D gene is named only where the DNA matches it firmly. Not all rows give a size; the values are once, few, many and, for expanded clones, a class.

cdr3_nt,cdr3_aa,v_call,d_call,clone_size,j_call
TGTGCCAGCAGTTTACGCGCAGGGGGTATCTATGAGCAGTTCTTC,CASSLRAGGIYEQFF,TRBV28,TRBD1,-,TRBJ2-1
TGTGCCAGCAGCGCCCAACAGGGGGCTGGGGAGCAGTACTTC,CASSAQQGAGEQYF,TRBV6-1,TRBD1,-,TRBJ2-7
TGTGCCAGCAGCTTAGTTCAAATTTCGGGAGCTTTCTTT,CASSLVQISGAFF,TRBV7-2,-,-,TRBJ1-1
TGTGCCAGCAGTGGCCAAGGGGAAGGTGAGCAGTTCTTC,CASSGQGEGEQFF,TRBV6-6,-,-,TRBJ2-1
TGTGCCAGTAGTATACCCGGACAGGGGGCGAGTCTCCTTTATGGCTACACCTTC,CASSIPGQGASLLYGYTF,TRBV19,TRBD1,few,TRBJ1-2
TGTGCCAGCAACTCTCCGGGACTAGCGGGAGATCGGGCAGATACGCAGTATTTT,CASNSPGLAGDRADTQYF,TRBV5-4,TRBD2,many,TRBJ2-3
TGTGCCAGCAGCGTGACAGATTCCTACGAGCAGTACTTC,CASSVTDSYEQYF,TRBV9,-,-,TRBJ2-7
TGTGCCTGGAGTGTCCGCGTCGGGAGCAATCAGCCCCAGCATTTT,CAWSVRVGSNQPQHF,TRBV30,-,-,TRBJ1-5
TGTGCCAGCAGTTCAGGACTAGAATATGGCTACACCTTC,CASSSGLEYGYTF,TRBV5-4,-,-,TRBJ1-2
TGTGCCAGCAGAGGAAAGGGGATCGGTTATCAGCCCCAGCATTTT,CASRGKGIGYQPQHF,TRBV25-1,-,-,TRBJ1-5
TGTGCCAGCAGCAGATCTAGCGGCAACTACAATGAGCAGTTCTTC,CASSRSSGNYNEQFF,TRBV13,TRBD2,few,TRBJ2-1
TGTGCCAGCATGGCAACCGGGACAGAGAACACTGAAGCTTTCTTT,CASMATGTENTEAFF,TRBV28,TRBD1,-,TRBJ1-1
TGTGCCAGCAGCCCTGCGGTTGGTAGCGGGGGCGAGCAGTACTTC,CASSPAVGSGGEQYF,TRBV5-4,TRBD2,-,TRBJ2-7
TGTGCCAGCAGCCCTAATATTGTCTACGAGCAGTACTTC,CASSPNIVYEQYF,TRBV7-9,-,-,TRBJ2-7
TGTGCCAGCAGCGTAGCTACGGTGGCGGGGCGGAACACTAAAGCTTTCTTT,CASSVATVAGRNTKAFF,TRBV9,-,once,TRBJ1-1
TGTGCCAGCAGTTCCAGGGCGGCAGGGCTGGCCAAAAACATTCAGTACTTC,CASSSRAAGLAKNIQYF,TRBV28,-,-,TRBJ2-4
TGTGCCAGCAGCTTAGAGATCCAGGGGGGAGAGACCCAGTACTTC,CASSLEIQGGETQYF,TRBV7-6,-,few,TRBJ2-5
TGTGCCTGGATGGTAGGGGCTCTGAACACTGAAGCTTTCTTT,CAWMVGALNTEAFF,TRBV30,-,-,TRBJ1-1
TGCGCCAGCAGCCAAGATCAACAGGCCTCCATGTACGAGCAGTACTTC,CASSQDQQASMYEQYF,TRBV4-1,-,-,TRBJ2-7
TGTGCCAGCACGGGCGGAGGTTACACAGATACGCAGTATTTT,CASTGGGYTDTQYF,TRBV6-6,-,few,TRBJ2-3
TGTGCCAGCAGTGAAGGAAGCCTCTCCTACAATGAGCAGTTCTTC,CASSEGSLSYNEQFF,TRBV6-1,-,-,TRBJ2-1
TGTTCCAGCAGCTCTCCGGGAGAAGGGACCTATAGCAATCAGCCCCAGCATTTT,CSSSSPGEGTYSNQPQHF,TRBV7-9,-,-,TRBJ1-5
TGTGCCAGCAGCTTGTTCGGTGCGAACAATGAGCAGTTCTTC,CASSLFGANNEQFF,TRBV11-2,-,-,TRBJ2-1
TGTGCCAGTAGTATAGGGGCTGGGCATCAGCCCCAGCATTTT,CASSIGAGHQPQHF,TRBV19,-,-,TRBJ1-5
TGTGCCTGGAGTCCCTCTAGCGGGGGTTACGAGCAGTACTTC,CAWSPSSGGYEQYF,TRBV30,TRBD2,-,TRBJ2-7
TGTGCCAGCAGCTACCCCCCCAGGCAGGGCTACACCTTC,CASSYPPRQGYTF,TRBV5-6,-,-,TRBJ1-2
TGTGCCAGTCAAGAGGGGGCAGCCTACGAGCAGTACTTC,CASQEGAAYEQYF,TRBV6-6,TRBD1,-,TRBJ2-7
TGTTCCAGCAGCTTAGTAGGGCAGGGGGTAGCTTTCTTT,CSSSLVGQGVAFF,TRBV7-9,TRBD1,-,TRBJ1-1
TGTGCTAGCAGCCCGGACAGGGCGAAGGGCGGGGAGCTGTTTTTT,CASSPDRAKGGELFF,TRBV7-7,TRBD1,-,TRBJ2-2
TGTGCCAGCAGGCTAGGGACAGCCTCTGGAAACACCATATATTTT,CASRLGTASGNTIYF,TRBV6-5,TRBD1,-,TRBJ1-3
TGTGCCAGTAGTCAGTCAATTAGCGGGGGATTGTACAATGAGCAGTTCTTC,CASSQSISGGLYNEQFF,TRBV19,TRBD2,few,TRBJ2-1
TGTGCCAGTAGTATAGGGAACAGGGGGGGCGGCAATCAGCCCCAGCATTTT,CASSIGNRGGGNQPQHF,TRBV19,TRBD1,few,TRBJ1-5
TGCGCCAGCAGCCAAGAGTGGACGGACAGTGCCTACGAGCAGTACTTC,CASSQEWTDSAYEQYF,TRBV4-3,-,-,TRBJ2-7
TGTGCCAGCAGTTCGGTACAGGGGCGGATATACACTGAAGCTTTCTTT,CASSSVQGRIYTEAFF,TRBV6-6,TRBD1,-,TRBJ1-1
TGTGCCACCGCCTACTCCGGGACAGGGGGATACGAGCAGTACTTC,CATAYSGTGGYEQYF,TRBV7-2,TRBD1,-,TRBJ2-7
TGTGCCAGCAGCCTCAGGGTGGGTCAGCCCCAGCATTTT,CASSLRVGQPQHF,TRBV7-8,-,-,TRBJ1-5
TGTGCCAGCAGCTTAGATCCACTAGCGAACATTCAGTACTTC,CASSLDPLANIQYF,TRBV11-2,TRBD2,-,TRBJ2-4
TGTGCCAGCAGCGCGGGACGGTTTGTTAGCACAGATACGCAGTATTTT,CASSAGRFVSTDTQYF,TRBV11-2,-,few,TRBJ2-3
TGTGCCAGCAGCTTAAGGGGACAGAACACTGAAGCTTTCTTT,CASSLRGQNTEAFF,TRBV11-2,-,-,TRBJ1-1
TGTGCCAGTAGTCTAGGACAATCAACTAATGAAAAACTGTTTTTT,CASSLGQSTNEKLFF,TRBV19,-,once,TRBJ1-4
TGTGCCAGCAGCTTAGTCCGGGAGAACTCCTACGAGCAGTACTTC,CASSLVRENSYEQYF,TRBV7-2,-,-,TRBJ2-7
TGTGCCAGCAGCCGTAAAAGGGCGGGGAGCCGTATGATTAACTATGGCTACACCTTC,CASSRKRAGSRMINYGYTF,TRBV14,-,-,TRBJ1-2
TGTGCCAGCAGTGACCCCGAGTCGGAGACCCAGTACTTC,CASSDPESETQYF,TRBV6-1,-,-,TRBJ2-5
TGTGCCAGCAGTTACTCTCTTTCGGCGGGGGAGCAGTACTTC,CASSYSLSAGEQYF,TRBV6-5,-,-,TRBJ2-7
TGTGCCAGCCACACCCAGAACACTGAAGCTTTCTTT,CASHTQNTEAFF,TRBV7-9,-,-,TRBJ1-1
TGTGCCAGCAGCTTAAGACCAGGTGTCTACGAGCAGTACTTC,CASSLRPGVYEQYF,TRBV7-6,-,-,TRBJ2-7
TGTGCCAGCTCACCACCGGGACTAGCGGGAGGGCTCGAGCAGTACTTC,CASSPPGLAGGLEQYF,TRBV18,TRBD2,-,TRBJ2-7
TGCGCCAGCAGCTCTACCGGACAGGTCTTATACGAGCAGTACTTC,CASSSTGQVLYEQYF,TRBV5-1,TRBD1,-,TRBJ2-7
TGTGCCTGGAGTAAGGGGGGAGGGGGTGCAGATACGCAGTATTTT,CAWSKGGGGADTQYF,TRBV30,-,-,TRBJ2-3
TGTGCTAGTGGTTTGATGGGACAGACAGGGGGCGAGCAGTACTTC,CASGLMGQTGGEQYF,TRBV12-5,TRBD1,once,TRBJ2-7